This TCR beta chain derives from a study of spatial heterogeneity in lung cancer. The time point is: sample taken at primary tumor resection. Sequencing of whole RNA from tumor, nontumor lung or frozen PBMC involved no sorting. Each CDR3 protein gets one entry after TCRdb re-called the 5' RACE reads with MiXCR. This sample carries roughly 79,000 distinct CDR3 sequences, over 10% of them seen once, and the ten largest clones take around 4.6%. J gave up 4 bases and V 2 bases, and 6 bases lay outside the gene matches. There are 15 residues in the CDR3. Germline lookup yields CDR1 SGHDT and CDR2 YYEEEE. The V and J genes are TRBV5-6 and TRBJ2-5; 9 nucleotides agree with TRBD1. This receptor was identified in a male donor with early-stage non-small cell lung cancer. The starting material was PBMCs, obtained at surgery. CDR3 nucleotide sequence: TGTGCCAGCAGCTTTCCTGGACAGGGGAGAGAGACCCAGTACTTC. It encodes CASSFPGQGRETQYF.